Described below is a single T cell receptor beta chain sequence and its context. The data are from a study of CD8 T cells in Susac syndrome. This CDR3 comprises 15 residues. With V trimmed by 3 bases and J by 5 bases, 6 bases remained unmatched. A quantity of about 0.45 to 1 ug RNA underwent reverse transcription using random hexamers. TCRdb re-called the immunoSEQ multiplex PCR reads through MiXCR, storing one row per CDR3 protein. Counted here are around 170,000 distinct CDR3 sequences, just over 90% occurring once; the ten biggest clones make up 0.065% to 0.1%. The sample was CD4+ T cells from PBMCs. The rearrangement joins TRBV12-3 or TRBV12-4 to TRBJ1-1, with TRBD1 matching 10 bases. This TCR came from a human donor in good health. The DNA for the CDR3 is TGTGCCAGCAGTTTGGAGACAGGGGGCGGTACTGAAGCTTTCTTT. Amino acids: CASSLETGGGTEAFF.